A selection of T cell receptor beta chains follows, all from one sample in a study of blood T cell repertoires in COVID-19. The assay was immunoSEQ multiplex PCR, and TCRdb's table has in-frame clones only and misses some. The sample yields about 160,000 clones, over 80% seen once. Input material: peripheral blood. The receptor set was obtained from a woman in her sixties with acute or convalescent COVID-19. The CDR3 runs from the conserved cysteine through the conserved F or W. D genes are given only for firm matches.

TGTGCCACCTATAGGGCAGGGGTCCCGAACACTGAAGCTTTCTTT,CATYRAGVPNTEAFF,NA,15,TRBJ1-1,TRBV27
TGTGCCAGCAGTCCACAGGGGGAAGACTATGGCTACACCTTC,CASSPQGEDYGYTF,TRBD1,14,TRBJ1-2,TRBV6-5
TGTGCTGTACAGGGGGCCGGGGAGCTGTTTTTT,CAVQGAGELFF,TRBD1,11,TRBJ2-2,TRBV7-7
TGTGCCAGCAGCCAAGGGGACAGGGATCCGCTATACTATGGCTACACCTTC,CASSQGDRDPLYYGYTF,TRBD1,17,TRBJ1-2,TRBV3-1/TRBV3-2
TGTGCCAGCAGCGGGGCAGGGGAAGGTTTGGGCTACACCTTC,CASSGAGEGLGYTF,NA,14,TRBJ1-2,TRBV6-6
TGTGCCAGCAGCTTTGAAGCAGGGCAGAACACCGGGGAGCTGTTTTTT,CASSFEAGQNTGELFF,NA,16,TRBJ2-2,TRBV7-2
TGTGCCAGCAGTGATTGGAGTGTGAGCTCCTACAATGAGCAGTTCTTC,CASSDWSVSSYNEQFF,NA,16,TRBJ2-1,TRBV6-1
TGCGCCAGCAGCGAGCCTAGCACAGATACGCAGTATTTT,CASSEPSTDTQYF,NA,13,TRBJ2-3,TRBV5-1
TGTGCCAGCTCATCCTGGACTAGCGAGAAAGAGACCCAGTACTTC,CASSSWTSEKETQYF,TRBD2,15,TRBJ2-5,TRBV18
TGTGCCAGCTCACCGAACCTGCCGGGACAGACCTACAATGAGCAGTTCTTC,CASSPNLPGQTYNEQFF,TRBD1,17,TRBJ2-1,TRBV18
TGTGCCAGTAGTATAGAGGGGGGGGCTGGGGATCAGCCCCAGCATTTT,CASSIEGGAGDQPQHF,NA,16,TRBJ1-5,TRBV19
TGTGCCAGCAGCAAGCCGACTAGCGGGTACACAGATACGCAGTATTTT,CASSKPTSGYTDTQYF,TRBD2,16,TRBJ2-3,TRBV5-4
TGTGCCAGCAGCGGTTTCGGACAGGGCGGGGAGACCCAGTACTTC,CASSGFGQGGETQYF,TRBD1,15,TRBJ2-5,TRBV9
TGTGCCAGCAGCCCGACCTCAGGGTACAATGAGCAGTTCTTC,CASSPTSGYNEQFF,NA,14,TRBJ2-1,TRBV27
TGTGCCAGCAGAACCCCAGCGGGGGCCTACAATGAGCAGTTCTTC,CASRTPAGAYNEQFF,TRBD2,15,TRBJ2-1,TRBV6-5
TGTGCCAGCAGCCTGACAGCCCATGGCGACACTGAAGCTTTCTTT,CASSLTAHGDTEAFF,NA,15,TRBJ1-1,TRBV28
TGTGCCAGCAGCTTTAAGCGACAGGTTAAGGCCTTTCAGCCCCAGCATTTT,CASSFKRQVKAFQPQHF,NA,17,TRBJ1-5,TRBV11-3